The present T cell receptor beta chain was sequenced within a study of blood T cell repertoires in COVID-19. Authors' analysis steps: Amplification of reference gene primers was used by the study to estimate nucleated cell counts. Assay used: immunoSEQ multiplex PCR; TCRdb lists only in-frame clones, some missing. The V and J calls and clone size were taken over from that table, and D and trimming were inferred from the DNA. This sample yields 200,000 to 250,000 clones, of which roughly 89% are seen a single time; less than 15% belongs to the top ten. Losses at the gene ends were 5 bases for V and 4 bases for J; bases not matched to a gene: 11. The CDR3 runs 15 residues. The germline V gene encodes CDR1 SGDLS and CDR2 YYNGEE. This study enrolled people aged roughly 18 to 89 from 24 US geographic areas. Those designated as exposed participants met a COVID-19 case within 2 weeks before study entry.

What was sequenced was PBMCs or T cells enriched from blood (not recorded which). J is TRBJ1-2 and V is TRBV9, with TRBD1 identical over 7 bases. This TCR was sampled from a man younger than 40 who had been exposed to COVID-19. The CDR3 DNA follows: TGTGCCAGCAGGGGGAACAGGGGATCTCTCTATGGCTACACCTTC. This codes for CASRGNRGSLYGYTF.